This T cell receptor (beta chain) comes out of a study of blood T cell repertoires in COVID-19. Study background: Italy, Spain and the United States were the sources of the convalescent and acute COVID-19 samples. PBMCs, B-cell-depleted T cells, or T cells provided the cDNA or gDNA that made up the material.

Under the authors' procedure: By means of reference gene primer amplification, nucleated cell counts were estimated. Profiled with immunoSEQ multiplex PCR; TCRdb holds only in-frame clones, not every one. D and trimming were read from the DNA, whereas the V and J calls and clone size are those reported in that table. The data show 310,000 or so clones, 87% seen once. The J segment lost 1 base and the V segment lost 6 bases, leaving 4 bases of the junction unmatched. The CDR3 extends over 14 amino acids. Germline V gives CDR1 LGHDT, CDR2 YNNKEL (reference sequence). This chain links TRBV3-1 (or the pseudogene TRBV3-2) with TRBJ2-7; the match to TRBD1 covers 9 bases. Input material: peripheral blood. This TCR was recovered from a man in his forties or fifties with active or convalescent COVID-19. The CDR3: CASRLGQGSYEQYF. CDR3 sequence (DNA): TGTGCCAGCAGACTAGGACAGGGGTCCTACGAGCAGTACTTC.